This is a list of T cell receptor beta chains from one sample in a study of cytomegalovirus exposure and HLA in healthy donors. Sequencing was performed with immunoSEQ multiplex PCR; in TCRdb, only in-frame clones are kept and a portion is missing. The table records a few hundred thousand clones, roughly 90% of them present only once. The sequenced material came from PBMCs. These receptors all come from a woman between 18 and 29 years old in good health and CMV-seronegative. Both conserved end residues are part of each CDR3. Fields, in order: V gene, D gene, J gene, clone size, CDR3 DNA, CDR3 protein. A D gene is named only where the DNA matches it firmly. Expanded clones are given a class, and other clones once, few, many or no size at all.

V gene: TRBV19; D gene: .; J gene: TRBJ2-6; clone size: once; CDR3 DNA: TGTGCCAGTGGACAGATTTCTGGGGCCAACGTCCTGACTTTC; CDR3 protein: CASGQISGANVLTF
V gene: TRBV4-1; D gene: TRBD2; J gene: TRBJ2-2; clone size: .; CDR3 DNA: TGCGCCAGCAGCCAAGAACAGCGGGGGGGAGGGGAGCTGTTTTTT; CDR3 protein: CASSQEQRGGGELFF
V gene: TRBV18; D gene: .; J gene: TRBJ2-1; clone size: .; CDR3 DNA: TGTGCCAGCTCACCGGGAGGACAACACTACAATGAGCAGTTCTTC; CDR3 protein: CASSPGGQHYNEQFF
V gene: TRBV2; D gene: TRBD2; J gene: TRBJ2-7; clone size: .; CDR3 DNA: TGTGCCTCTACCCGACCTAGCGGGCATACCTACGAGCAGTACTTC; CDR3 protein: CASTRPSGHTYEQYF
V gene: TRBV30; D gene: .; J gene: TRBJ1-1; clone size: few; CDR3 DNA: TGTGCCTGGAGTCCGGGGGGCGTTGAAGCTTTCTTT; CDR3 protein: CAWSPGGVEAFF
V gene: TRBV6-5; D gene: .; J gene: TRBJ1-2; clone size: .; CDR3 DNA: TGTGCCAGCACATGGTCTATAGAAGCTAACTATGGCTACACCTTC; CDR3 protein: CASTWSIEANYGYTF
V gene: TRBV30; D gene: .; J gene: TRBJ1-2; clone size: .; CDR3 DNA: TGTGCCTGGAGTTTGACCGACAGACGGGGCTACACCTTC; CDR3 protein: CAWSLTDRRGYTF
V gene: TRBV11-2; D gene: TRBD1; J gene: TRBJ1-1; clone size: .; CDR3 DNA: TGTGCCAGCAGCTTACCCCTGACAGGGAGGAACACTGAAGCTTTCTTT; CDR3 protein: CASSLPLTGRNTEAFF
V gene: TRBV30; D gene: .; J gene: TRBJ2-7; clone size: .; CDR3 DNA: TGTGCCTGGACTGCGGGACAGCGCTCCTCGGAGCAGTACTTC; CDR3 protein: CAWTAGQRSSEQYF
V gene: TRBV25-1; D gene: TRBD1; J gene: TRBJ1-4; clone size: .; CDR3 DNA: TGTGCCAGCAGTGAATGGAGACAGGGCAATGAAAAACTGTTTTTT; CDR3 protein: CASSEWRQGNEKLFF
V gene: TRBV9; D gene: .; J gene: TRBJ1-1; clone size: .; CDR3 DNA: TGTGCCAGCAGCCCTAGAGGGCCCCCACTGAACACTGAAGCTTTCTTT; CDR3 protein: CASSPRGPPLNTEAFF
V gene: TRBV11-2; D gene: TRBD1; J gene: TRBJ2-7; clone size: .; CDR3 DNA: TGTGCCAGCAGCTTAGCAGGGACAGGGCCCCGCGAGCAGTACTTC; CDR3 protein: CASSLAGTGPREQYF
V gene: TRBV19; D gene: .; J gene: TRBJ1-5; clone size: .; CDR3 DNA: TGTGCCAGCCGACAGGGCAATCAGCCCCAGCATTTT; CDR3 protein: CASRQGNQPQHF
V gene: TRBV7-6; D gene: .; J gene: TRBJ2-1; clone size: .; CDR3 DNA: TGTGCCAGCAGCTTAGCGGCCACATACAATGAGCAGTTCTTC; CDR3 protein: CASSLAATYNEQFF
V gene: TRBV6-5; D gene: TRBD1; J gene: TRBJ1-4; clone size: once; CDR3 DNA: TGTGCCAGCAGCCCGACAGGGTCTAATGAAAAACTGTTTTTT; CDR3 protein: CASSPTGSNEKLFF
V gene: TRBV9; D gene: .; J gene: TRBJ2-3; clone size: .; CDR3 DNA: TGTGCCAGCAGCGGGGGCAGAACCATCCCTTTGACAGATACGCAGTATTTT; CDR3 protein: CASSGGRTIPLTDTQYF
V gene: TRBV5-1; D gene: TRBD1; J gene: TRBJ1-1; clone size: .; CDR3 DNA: TGCGCCAGCAGGAGGACAGGGACCGGGAACACTGAAGCTTTCTTT; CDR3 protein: CASRRTGTGNTEAFF
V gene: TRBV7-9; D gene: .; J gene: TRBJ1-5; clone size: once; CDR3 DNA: TGTGCCAGCAGCCGAACGCGGGGGCTTCGCAATCAGCCCCAGCATTTT; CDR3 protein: CASSRTRGLRNQPQHF
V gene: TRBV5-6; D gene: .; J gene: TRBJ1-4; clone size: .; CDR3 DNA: TGTGCCAGCAGCTTGACGGCGGGGCTAAAAGAAAAACTGTTTTTT; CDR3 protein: CASSLTAGLKEKLFF
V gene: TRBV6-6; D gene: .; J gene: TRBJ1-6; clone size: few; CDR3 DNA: TGTGCCAGCAGTTACGGCCAGGGGCGTTCCCCCCTCCACTTT; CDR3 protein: CASSYGQGRSPLHF
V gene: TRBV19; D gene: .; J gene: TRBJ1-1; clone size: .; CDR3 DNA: TGTGCCAGTAGTATAGTTAGGAACACTGAAGCTTTCTTT; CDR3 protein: CASSIVRNTEAFF
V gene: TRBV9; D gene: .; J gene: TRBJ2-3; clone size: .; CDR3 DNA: TGTGCCAGCAGCGTAGCTTGGACAGCTTCCCCCACAGATACGCAGTATTTT; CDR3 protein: CASSVAWTASPTDTQYF
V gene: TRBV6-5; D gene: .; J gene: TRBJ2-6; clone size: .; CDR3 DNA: TGTGCCAGCGGGTACTATATTTCTGGGGCCAACGTCCTGACTTTC; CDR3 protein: CASGYYISGANVLTF
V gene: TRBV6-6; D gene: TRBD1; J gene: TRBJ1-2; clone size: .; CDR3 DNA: TGTGCCAGCAGAGACAGGGGGGGAAACTATGGCTACACCTTC; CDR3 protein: CASRDRGGNYGYTF
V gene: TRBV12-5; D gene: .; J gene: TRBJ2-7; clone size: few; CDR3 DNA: TGTGCTAGTGGTTTGAGGTCAGGGCTCTCATCATCCTACGAGCAGTACTTC; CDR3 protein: CASGLRSGLSSSYEQYF
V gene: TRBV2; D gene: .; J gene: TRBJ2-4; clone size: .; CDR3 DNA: TGTGCCAGCAGTGACGTTGCGGTAGCCAAAAACATTCAGTACTTC; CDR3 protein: CASSDVAVAKNIQYF
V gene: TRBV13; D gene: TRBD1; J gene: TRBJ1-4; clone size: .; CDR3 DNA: TGTGCCAGCAGCAGAGGGAACCGGGACAGGGCGCAAAAACTGTTTTTT; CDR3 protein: CASSRGNRDRAQKLFF
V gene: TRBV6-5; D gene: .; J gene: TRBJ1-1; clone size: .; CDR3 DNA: TGTGCCAGCAGTCCATGGGGCGGGATCAACACTGAAGCTTTCTTT; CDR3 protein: CASSPWGGINTEAFF
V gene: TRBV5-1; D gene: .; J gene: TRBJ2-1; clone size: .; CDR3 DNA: TGCGCCAGCAGCTTGGTTCCGGGGGTGAATGAGCAGTTCTTC; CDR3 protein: CASSLVPGVNEQFF
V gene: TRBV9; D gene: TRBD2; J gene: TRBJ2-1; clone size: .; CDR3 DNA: TGTGCCAGCAGCTCCCGGACTAGCCTCTACAATGAGCAGTTCTTC; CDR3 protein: CASSSRTSLYNEQFF
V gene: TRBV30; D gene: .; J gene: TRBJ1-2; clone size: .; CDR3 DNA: TGTGCCTGGAGTGTACCCCCGCCGGGAAGAACCAGAAATAACTATGGCTACACCTTC; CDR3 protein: CAWSVPPPGRTRNNYGYTF
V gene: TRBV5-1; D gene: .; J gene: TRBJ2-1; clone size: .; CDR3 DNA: TGCGCCAGCAGCTTGGTGGGGGGAGTATACAATGAGCAGTTCTTC; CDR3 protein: CASSLVGGVYNEQFF
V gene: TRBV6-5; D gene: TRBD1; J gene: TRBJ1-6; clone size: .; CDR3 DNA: TGTGCCAGTGCCCGGACAGGCAATTCACCCCTCCACTTT; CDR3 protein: CASARTGNSPLHF
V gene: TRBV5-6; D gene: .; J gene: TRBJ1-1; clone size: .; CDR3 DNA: TGTGCCAGCAGCCCCCTGGAGGGGGAAGCTTTCTTT; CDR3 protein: CASSPLEGEAFF
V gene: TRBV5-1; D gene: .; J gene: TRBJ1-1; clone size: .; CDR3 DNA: TGCGCCAGCAGCCTACCCGGGCGGGACACTGAAGCTTTCTTT; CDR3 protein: CASSLPGRDTEAFF
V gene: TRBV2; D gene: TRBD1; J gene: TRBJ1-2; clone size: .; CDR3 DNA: TGTGCCAGCACGAAGGACAGGAGCACTAACTATGGCTACACCTTC; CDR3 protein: CASTKDRSTNYGYTF
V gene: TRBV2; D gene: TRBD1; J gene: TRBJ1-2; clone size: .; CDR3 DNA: TGTGCCAGCAGTGAGGACAGGGTCTTCGGCTACACCTTC; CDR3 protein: CASSEDRVFGYTF
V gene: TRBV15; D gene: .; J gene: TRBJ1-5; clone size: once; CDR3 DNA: TGTGCCACCAGCAGGGGGGGGGATCAGCCCCAGCATTTT; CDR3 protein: CATSRGGDQPQHF
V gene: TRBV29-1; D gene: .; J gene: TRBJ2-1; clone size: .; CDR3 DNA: TGCAGCGCTACCCGCGAGGGGACTTTAAATGAGCAGTTCTTC; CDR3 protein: CSATREGTLNEQFF
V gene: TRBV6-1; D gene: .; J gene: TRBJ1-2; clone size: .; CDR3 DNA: TGTGCCAGCAGTGAAAGTACAGGCAAAGGCTATGGCTACACCTTC; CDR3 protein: CASSESTGKGYGYTF
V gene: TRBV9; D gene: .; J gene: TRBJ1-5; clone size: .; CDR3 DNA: TGTGCCAGCAGCGTAGCGGTGAATCAGCCCCAGCATTTT; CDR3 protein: CASSVAVNQPQHF
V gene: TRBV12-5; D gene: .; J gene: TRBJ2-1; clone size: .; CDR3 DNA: TGTGCTAGTGGTGTCGGGGAGGACAATGAGCAGTTCTTC; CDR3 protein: CASGVGEDNEQFF
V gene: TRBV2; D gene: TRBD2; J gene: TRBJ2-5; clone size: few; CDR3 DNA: TGTGCCAGCAGTGAAGGGCGGGGGGGCCAAGAGACCCAGTACTTC; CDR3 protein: CASSEGRGGQETQYF
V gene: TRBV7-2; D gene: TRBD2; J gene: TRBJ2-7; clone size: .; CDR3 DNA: TGTGCCAGCAGCCGGGGACTAGCGGGGGCCTACGAGCAGTACTTC; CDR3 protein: CASSRGLAGAYEQYF
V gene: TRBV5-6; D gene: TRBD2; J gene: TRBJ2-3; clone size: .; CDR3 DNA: TGTGCCAGCAGCTTGATGACTAGCGGGGGCCGGGATACGCAGTATTTT; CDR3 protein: CASSLMTSGGRDTQYF
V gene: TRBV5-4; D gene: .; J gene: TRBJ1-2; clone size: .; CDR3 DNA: TGTGCCAGCAGCTTCGGGGTCCAGGCGAGATCTAACTATGGCTACACCTTC; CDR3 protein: CASSFGVQARSNYGYTF
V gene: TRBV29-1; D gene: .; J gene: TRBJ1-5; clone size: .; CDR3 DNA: TGCAGCGTTGGGGGGGAAGGTCAGCCCCAGCATTTT; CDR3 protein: CSVGGEGQPQHF
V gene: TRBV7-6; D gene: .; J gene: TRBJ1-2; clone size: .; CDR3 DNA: TGTGCCAGCAGCTTAGGAAGGGGGTTAGACTATGGCTACACCTTC; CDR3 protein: CASSLGRGLDYGYTF
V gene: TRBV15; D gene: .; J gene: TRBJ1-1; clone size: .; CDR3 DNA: TGTGCCACCAGCAGAGTACCAGGGAATGAAGCTTTCTTT; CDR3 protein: CATSRVPGNEAFF
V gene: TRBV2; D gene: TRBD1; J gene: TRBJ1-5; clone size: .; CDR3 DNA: TGTGCCAGCAGCCCATGGACAGGCTACAATCAGCCCCAGCATTTT; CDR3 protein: CASSPWTGYNQPQHF
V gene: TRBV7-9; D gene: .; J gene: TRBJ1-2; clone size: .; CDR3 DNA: TGTTCCAGCAGCTTGACAGCTGGCTACACCTTC; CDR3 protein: CSSSLTAGYTF
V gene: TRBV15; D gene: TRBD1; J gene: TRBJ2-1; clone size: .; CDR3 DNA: TGTGCCACCAGCAGAGTAACAGGGGATTACGATGAGCAGTTCTTC; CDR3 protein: CATSRVTGDYDEQFF
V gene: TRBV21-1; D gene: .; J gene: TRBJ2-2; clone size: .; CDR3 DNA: TGTGCCAGCAGCAAAGATCCCGGGGTAAGGGCCGGGGAGCTGTTTTTT; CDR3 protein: CASSKDPGVRAGELFF
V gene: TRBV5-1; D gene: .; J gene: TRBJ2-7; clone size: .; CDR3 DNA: TGCGCCAGCAGCTTATCTGTGGGGGGGCGTTACGAGCAGTACTTC; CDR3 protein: CASSLSVGGRYEQYF
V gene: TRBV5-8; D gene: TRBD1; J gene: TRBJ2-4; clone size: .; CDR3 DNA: TGTGCCAGCAGCGAAACAGGGGAAAACATTCAGTACTTC; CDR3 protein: CASSETGENIQYF
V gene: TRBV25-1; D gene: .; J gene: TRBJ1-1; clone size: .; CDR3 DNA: TGTGCCAGCAGTGTCACAGGAAACACTGAAGCTTTCTTT; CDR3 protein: CASSVTGNTEAFF
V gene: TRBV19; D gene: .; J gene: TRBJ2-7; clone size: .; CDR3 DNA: TGTGCCAGTAGTATAGGGGTCGCGGCACGTGAGCAGTACTTC; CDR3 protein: CASSIGVAAREQYF
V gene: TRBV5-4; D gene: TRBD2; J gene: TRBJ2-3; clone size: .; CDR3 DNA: TGTGCCAGCAGCCTAAGACTAGCGGGGGGAGATACGCAGTATTTT; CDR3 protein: CASSLRLAGGDTQYF
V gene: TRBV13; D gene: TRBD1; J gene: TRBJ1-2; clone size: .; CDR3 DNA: TGTGCCAGCAGCTTAGAGGGACAGGGTCGAGGCTACACCTTC; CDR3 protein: CASSLEGQGRGYTF